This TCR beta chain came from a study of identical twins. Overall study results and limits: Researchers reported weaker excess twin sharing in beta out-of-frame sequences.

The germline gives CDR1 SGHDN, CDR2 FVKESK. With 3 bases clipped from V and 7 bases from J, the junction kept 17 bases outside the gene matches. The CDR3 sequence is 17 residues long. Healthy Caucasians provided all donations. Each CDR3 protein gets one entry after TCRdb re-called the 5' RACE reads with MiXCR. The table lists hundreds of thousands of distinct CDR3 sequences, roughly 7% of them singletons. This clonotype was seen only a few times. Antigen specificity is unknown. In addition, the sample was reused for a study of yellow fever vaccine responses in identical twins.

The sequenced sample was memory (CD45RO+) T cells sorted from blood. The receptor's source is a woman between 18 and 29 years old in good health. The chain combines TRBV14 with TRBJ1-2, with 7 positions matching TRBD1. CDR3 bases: TGTGCCAGCAGCCAGCGCCTAACAGCAGGACAGGCCCTTGGCTACACCTTC. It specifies CASSQRLTAGQALGYTF.